What follows is one T cell receptor beta chain and its context. Participant ages covered 18 to 89 years across around 25 US areas. Researchers sorted participants into cohorts using their self-reported clinical history. Germline lookup yields CDR1 MRHNA and CDR2 SNTAGT. The CDR3 is 13 amino acids. Between the trimmed V and J ends, which lost 4 bases and 7 bases, there was a span of 8 bases. This entry is derived from a study of blood T cell repertoires in COVID-19. As for the study in general: Specimens from acute and convalescent COVID-19 originated in the United States, Italy and Spain.

Authors' methods: Amplification with reference gene primers provided the estimates of nucleated cell counts. Some clones are missing from TCRdb's copy, which holds only in-frame ones; the method was immunoSEQ multiplex PCR. V, J and clone size are taken as reported in that table, and D and trimming were inferred from the DNA itself. This sample carries approximately 260,000 clones, approximately 79% of them seen once, and the ten largest clones take approximately 4.5%. The clonotype was recovered from a man aged 30 to 39 with acute COVID-19. The specimen sequenced was PBMCs or T cells enriched from blood (not recorded which). The V call is TRBV6-4, the J call TRBJ1-6; no clear D. CDR3 region: CASSVGRNSPLHF. The CDR3 DNA reads as TGTGCCAGCAGTGTGGGCAGAAATTCACCCCTCCACTTT.